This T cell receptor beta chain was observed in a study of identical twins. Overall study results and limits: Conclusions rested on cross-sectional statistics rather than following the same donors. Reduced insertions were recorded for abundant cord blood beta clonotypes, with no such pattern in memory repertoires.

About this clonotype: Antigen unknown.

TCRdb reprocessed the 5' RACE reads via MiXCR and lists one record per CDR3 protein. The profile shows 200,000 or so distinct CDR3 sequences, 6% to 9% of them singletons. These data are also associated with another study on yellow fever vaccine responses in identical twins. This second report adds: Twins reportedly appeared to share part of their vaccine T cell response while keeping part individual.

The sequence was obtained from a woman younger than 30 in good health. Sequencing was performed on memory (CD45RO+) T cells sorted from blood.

The CDR3 bases are TGCGCCAGCAGTCCCGGGGGCTGGAGCTCCTACAATGAGCAGTTCTTC. It is translated as CASSPGGWSSYNEQFF. V is TRBV5-1 and J is TRBJ2-1; D may be TRBD1 or TRBD2 (6 bases each). V lost 5 bases, J lost 0 bases, and 15 bases lay in between. This CDR3 has 16 amino acids. The V gene's germline CDR1 is SGHRS and CDR2 YFSETQ. The full variable domain, its missing parts supplied by reference TRBV5-1 and TRBJ2-1, is KAGVTQTPRYLIKTRGQQVTLSCSPISGHRSVSWYQQTPGQGLQFLFEYFSETQRNKGNFPGRFSGRQFSNSRSEMNVSTLELGDSALYLCASSPGGWSSYNEQFFGPGTRLTVL.